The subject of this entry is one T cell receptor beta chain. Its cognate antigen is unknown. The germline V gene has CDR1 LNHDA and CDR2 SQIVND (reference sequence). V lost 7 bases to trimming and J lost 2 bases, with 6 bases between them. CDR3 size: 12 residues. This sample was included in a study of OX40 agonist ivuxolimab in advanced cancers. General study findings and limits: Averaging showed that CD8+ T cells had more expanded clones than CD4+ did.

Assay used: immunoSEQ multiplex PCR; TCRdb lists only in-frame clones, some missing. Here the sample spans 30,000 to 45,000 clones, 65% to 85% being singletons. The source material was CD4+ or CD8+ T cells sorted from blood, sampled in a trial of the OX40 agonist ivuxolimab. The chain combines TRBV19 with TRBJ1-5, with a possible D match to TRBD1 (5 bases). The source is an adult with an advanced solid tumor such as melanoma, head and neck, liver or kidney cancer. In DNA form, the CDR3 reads TGTGCCAGTAAACAGGGCAATCAGCCCCAGCATTTT. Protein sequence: CASKQGNQPQHF.